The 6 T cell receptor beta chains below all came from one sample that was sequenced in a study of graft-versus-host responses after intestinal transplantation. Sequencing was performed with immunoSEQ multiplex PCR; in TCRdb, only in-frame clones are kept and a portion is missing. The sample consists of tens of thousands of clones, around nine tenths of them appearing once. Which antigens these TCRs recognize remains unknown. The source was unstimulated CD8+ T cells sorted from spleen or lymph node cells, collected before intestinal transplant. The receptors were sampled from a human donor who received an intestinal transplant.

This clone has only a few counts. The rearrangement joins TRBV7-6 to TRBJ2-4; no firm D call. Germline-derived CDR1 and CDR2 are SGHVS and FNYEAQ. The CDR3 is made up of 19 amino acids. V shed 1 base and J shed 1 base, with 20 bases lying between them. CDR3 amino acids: CASSLELLETGQAKNIQYF. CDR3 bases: TGTGCCAGCAGCTTAGAGTTACTTGAGACGGGCCAGGCCAAAAACATTCAGTACTTC.

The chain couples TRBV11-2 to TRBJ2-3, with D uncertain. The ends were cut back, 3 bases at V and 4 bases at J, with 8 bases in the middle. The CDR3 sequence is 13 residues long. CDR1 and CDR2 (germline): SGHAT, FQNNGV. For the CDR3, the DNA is TGTGCCAGCAGCTTGTACCTTGCAGATACGCAGTATTTT. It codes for CASSLYLADTQYF.

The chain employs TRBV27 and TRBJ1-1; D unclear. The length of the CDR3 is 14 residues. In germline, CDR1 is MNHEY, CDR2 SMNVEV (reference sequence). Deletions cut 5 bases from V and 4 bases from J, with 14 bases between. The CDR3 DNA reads TGTGCCAGCAGTCGAGACCCAGGCGCCACTGAAGCTTTCTTT. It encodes CASSRDPGATEAFF.

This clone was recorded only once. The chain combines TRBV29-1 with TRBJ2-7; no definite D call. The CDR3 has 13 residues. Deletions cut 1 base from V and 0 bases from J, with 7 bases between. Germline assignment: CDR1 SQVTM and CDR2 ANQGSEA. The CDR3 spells CSVEVSSSYEQYF. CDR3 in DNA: TGCAGCGTTGAAGTCAGCAGCTCCTACGAGCAGTACTTC.

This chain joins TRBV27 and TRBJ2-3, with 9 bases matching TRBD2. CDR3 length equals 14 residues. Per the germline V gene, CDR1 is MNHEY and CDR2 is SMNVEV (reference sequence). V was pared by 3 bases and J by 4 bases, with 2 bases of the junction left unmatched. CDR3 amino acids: CASSFLAGADTQYF. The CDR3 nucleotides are TGTGCCAGCAGTTTTTTAGCGGGGGCAGATACGCAGTATTTT.

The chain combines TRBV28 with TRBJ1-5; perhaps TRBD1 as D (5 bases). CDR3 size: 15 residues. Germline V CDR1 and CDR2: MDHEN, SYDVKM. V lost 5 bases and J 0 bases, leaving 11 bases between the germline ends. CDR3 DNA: TGTGCCAGCAGTGAAGACAGATATAGCAATCAGCCCCAGCATTTT. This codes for CASSEDRYSNQPQHF.